This entry describes one T cell receptor (beta chain). The record originates from a study of blood T cell repertoires in COVID-19. Study-wide background: Samples taken during acute and convalescent COVID-19 were collected in the United States, Italy and Spain. From T cells, B-cell-depleted T cells, or PBMCs came the material, which was cDNA or gDNA.

Per the study methods: Reference gene primer amplification gave nucleated cell count estimates. Libraries were prepared by immunoSEQ multiplex PCR; TCRdb keeps only in-frame clonotypes and omits some of them. V, J and clone size are those of that table, while D and trimming were read from the DNA. Of about 280,000 clones listed, roughly 88% are singletons. CDR1 and CDR2 from the germline V gene are SEHNR and FQNEAQ (reference sequence). CDR3 length equals 14 residues. Trimming removed 5 bases at V and 5 bases at J, with 15 bases between. Sequencing used peripheral blood. The sequence came from a man aged 18-30 years with active or convalescent COVID-19. The chain combines TRBV7-9 with TRBJ1-2; D might be TRBD1 (6 bases). Here the CDR3 reads CASSRGQLSYGYTF. DNA of the CDR3: TGTGCCAGCAGCCGGGGACAACTCTCGTATGGCTACACCTTC. The full variable domain, in which reference TRBV7-9 and TRBJ1-2 provide the parts outside the CDR3, is DTGVSQNPRHKITKRGQNVTFRCDPISEHNRLYWYRQTLGQGPEFLTYFQNEAQLEKSRLLSDRFSAERPKGSFSTLEIQRTEQGDSAMYLCASSRGQLSYGYTFGSGTRLTVV.